This T cell receptor beta chain originates from a study of metastatic and nonmetastatic thyroid tumors. Study context: From malignant and benign thyroid patients, repertoires in blood and in tumor or nodule tissue were compared. Overall study results and limits: Reportedly, malignant thyroid tumors had significantly higher TCR beta diversity than benign nodules, in blood and tumor.

CDR1 is DFQATT and CDR2 is SNEGSKA in the germline V gene (reference sequence). CDR3 length: 14 amino acids. V was clipped by 0 bases and J by 3 bases, with 11 bases between them. In the source study's methods: A distant-metastasis classifier for papillary thyroid cancer was built using CDR3 differences across clinicopathological groups. From the PCR reads, TCRdb re-called clones with MiXCR. The V and J calls follow TCRdb's processing rather than the paper's. The repertoire holds about 20,000 clones, with around 23% as singletons. This clone was observed many times. Its antigen is undetermined. No patient had received any treatment before thyroid surgery.

Sequenced material: blood. The receptor was derived from a male donor with papillary thyroid cancer or a benign thyroid nodule (not recorded which). Some clones in this sample may be carry-over from other donors' samples. V gene TRBV20-1 combines with J gene TRBJ1-1; D ambiguous. The CDR3 DNA sequence: TGCAGTGCTAGAGATTTGCTCAAAGACACTGAAGCTTTCTTT. Its translation is CSARDLLKDTEAFF.